The 30 T cell receptor beta chains below come from one sample, sequenced in a study of CXCR3-negative and CXCR3-positive naive CD8 T cells. TRB cDNA was prepared as libraries by UMI-labeled 5' RACE. TCRdb reanalyzed the 5' RACE reads and collapses them to one entry per CDR3 protein, without DNA. This sample contains tens of thousands of distinct CDR3 sequences. Sequenced input: naive CXCR3- CD8+ T cells from blood. Subset: CD45RO-CCR7+CD27+CD95- naive CD8+ T cells lacking CXCR3 (TNR3-). Receptor source: a human donor in good health. Some clones in this sample may be carry-over from other donors' samples.

V usage is TRBV29-1 and J usage is TRBJ2-2; TCRdb reports TRBD1, a call that lacks DNA to check it against. Germline CDR1 and CDR2: SQVTM and ANQGSEA. The CDR3 runs to 12 residues. Here the CDR3 reads CSGQGNTGELFF.

The chain uses TRBV7-8 and TRBJ2-1; TCRdb gives TRBD2 as the D gene, but with no DNA this cannot be confirmed. From germline, CDR1 is SGHVS and CDR2 FQNEAQ. CDR3 length equals 15 residues. The CDR3 reads CASSLVVTSVYEQFF.

This sequence joins TRBV7-9 and TRBJ2-1; the TCRdb call, TRBD1, lacks DNA for checking. CDR3 length: 12 residues. The V gene's germline CDR1 is SEHNR and CDR2 FQNEAQ (reference sequence). CDR3 sequence reads: CASSLPGREQFF.

The chain recombines TRBV7-9 with TRBJ1-2. CDR1 is SEHNR, CDR2 FQNEAQ, per germline (reference sequence). This CDR3 is built from 13 residues. The CDR3 sequence is CASRSFEKGGYTF.

V gene TRBV6-2 or TRBV6-3 combines with J gene TRBJ1-1; as DNA is missing, the TRBD1 call by TCRdb cannot be tested. Germline V CDR1 and CDR2: MNHEY, SVGEGT. This CDR3 has 15 amino acids. CDR3 region: CASSYRDVLHIEAFF.

The rearrangement uses TRBV14 and TRBJ2-5; the TRBD2 assignment by TCRdb is unverifiable without DNA. Germline V CDR1 and CDR2: SGHDN, FVKESK. This CDR3 contains 14 residues. CDR3 residues: CASSMDYLGETQYF.

The gene calls are TRBV14 and TRBJ2-1. Germline loops: CDR1 SGHDN, CDR2 FVKESK. CDR3 length: 11 residues. Here the CDR3 reads CASSQVHEQFF.

This chain connects TRBV7-3 to TRBJ2-3; TCRdb selects TRBD2, and the lack of DNA leaves this call unchecked. From germline, CDR1 is SGHTA and CDR2 FQGTGA. The CDR3 is 15 amino acids. The CDR3 sequence: CASSAGLAGTDTQYF. Drawing the rest from reference TRBV7-3 and TRBJ2-3, the complete variable domain is GAGVSQTPSNKVTEKGKYVELRCDPISGHTALYWYRQSLGQGPEFLIYFQGTGAADDSGLPNDRFFAVRPEGSVSTLKIQRTERGDSAVYLCASSAGLAGTDTQYFGPGTRLTVL.

The chain is built from TRBV4-2 and TRBJ2-3; without DNA, the TCRdb call of TRBD2 cannot be checked. The CDR3 sequence is 16 residues long. Germline V gives CDR1 LGHNA, CDR2 YNFKEQ. The CDR3 reads CASSQELAGFTDTQYF.

CDR3 in amino acids: CASTPGGGQPDTQYF. V usage is TRBV27 and J usage is TRBJ2-3; no DNA is available, so the TRBD1 call from TCRdb remains unchecked. The CDR3 extends over 15 amino acids. Germline assignment: CDR1 MNHEY and CDR2 SMNVEV (reference sequence).

The gene calls are TRBV6-2 or TRBV6-3 and TRBJ2-7; TCRdb calls TRBD1, which cannot be checked without DNA. Germline lookup yields CDR1 MNHEY and CDR2 SVGEGT. The CDR3 covers 14 residues. The CDR3 loop is CASSARDRTYEQYF.

This sequence joins TRBV7-3 and TRBJ2-3. The CDR3 is 15 residues long. The germline V gene has CDR1 SGHTA and CDR2 FQGTGA. The CDR3: CASSLGTASTDTQYF.

The chain couples TRBV29-1 to TRBJ2-7; TCRdb selects TRBD1, and the lack of DNA leaves this call unchecked. CDR3 length: 14 amino acids. Germline V lookup: CDR1 SQVTM, CDR2 ANQGSEA. The chain's CDR3 is CSVALGTGWYEQYF.

V and J are TRBV6-5 and TRBJ1-1. The CDR3 is made up of 14 amino acids. Germline V gives CDR1 MNHEY, CDR2 SVGAGI. This CDR3 reads CASSYSFPNTEAFF.

By frequency, this clonotype is medium-sized. The chain links TRBV10-1 to TRBJ2-1; the D call of TRBD1 rests on TCRdb alone, since no DNA is present to check it. The length of the CDR3 is 13 residues. Germline V gene data show CDR1 as WNHNN and CDR2 as SYGVQD (reference sequence). This chain's CDR3 is CASRGTRGSEQFF.

Measured by frequency, this clonotype is medium-sized (0.01 to 0.1%). V is TRBV4-2 and J is TRBJ2-1; without DNA, the TCRdb call of TRBD2 cannot be checked. This CDR3 contains 19 residues. CDR1 and CDR2 from the germline V gene are LGHNA and YNFKEQ. This CDR3 is CASSLRTSGGSPTYNEQFF.

The gene calls are TRBV20-1 and TRBJ2-7; there is no DNA to check the TCRdb D call of TRBD2. Germline V gives CDR1 DFQATT, CDR2 SNEGSKA (reference sequence). The CDR3 covers 16 residues. CDR3: CSARGLAGDTRDEQYF.

This sequence joins TRBV28 and TRBJ2-7; without DNA, the TCRdb call of TRBD1 cannot be checked. The CDR3 loop spans 14 amino acids. CDR1 MDHEN and CDR2 SYDVKM come from the germline V gene. CDR3 region: CASSLRDISYEQYF.

This CDR3 reads CASSVASSPTDTQYF. The chain couples TRBV9 to TRBJ2-3. Germline CDR1 reads SGDLS; CDR2 reads YYNGEE. CDR3 length: 15 amino acids.

The V call is TRBV6-5, the J call TRBJ1-3; TCRdb's D call, TRBD1, is unchecked because there is no DNA. This CDR3 has 17 residues. The germline V gene encodes CDR1 MNHEY and CDR2 SVGAGI. The CDR3 sequence is CASSYGGVGDSTNTIYF.

This chain uses TRBV7-6 with TRBJ2-7; with no DNA, the TCRdb D assignment of TRBD2 cannot be verified. CDR3 size: 17 residues. Per the germline V gene, CDR1 is SGHVS and CDR2 is FNYEAQ. This CDR3 reads CASSSTPGLAEIYEQYF.

J is TRBJ2-1 and V is TRBV20-1; TCRdb gives TRBD2 as the D gene, but with no DNA this cannot be confirmed. Germline lookup yields CDR1 DFQATT and CDR2 SNEGSKA (reference sequence). This CDR3 comprises 14 residues. The CDR3 is CSANRPSGGAEQFF.

The chain links TRBV12-5 to TRBJ1-5; as DNA is missing, the TRBD1 call by TCRdb cannot be tested. Germline CDR1 reads LGHNT; CDR2 reads FRNRAP. The CDR3 has 15 residues. This CDR3 reads CASALYGGDNQPQHF.

CDR3 residues: CASGGAGNEQFF. The chain is built from TRBV27 and TRBJ2-1; absent DNA, TCRdb's TRBD1 call cannot be checked. The V gene's germline CDR1 is MNHEY and CDR2 SMNVEV (reference sequence). There are 12 residues in the CDR3.

The chain has TRBV3-2 and TRBJ2-7. TRBV3-2 is a documented pseudogene. There are 13 residues in the CDR3. CDR3 sequence: CASSPTETYEQYF.

This clonotype is classed as medium-sized by frequency. V is TRBV20-1 and J is TRBJ2-7; TCRdb proposes TRBD1, but this gene call is untestable without DNA. This CDR3 has 13 amino acids. Germline-derived CDR1 and CDR2 are DFQATT and SNEGSKA (reference sequence). Here the CDR3 reads CSARSDREYEQYF.

V is TRBV25-1 and J is TRBJ2-2; TCRdb outputs TRBD1, but without DNA this stays unchecked. CDR1 and CDR2 from the germline V gene are MGHDK and SYGVNS. The CDR3 runs to 14 residues. The CDR3 here is CASGGAGDTGELFF. The full variable domain, completed using reference TRBV25-1 and TRBJ2-2, is EADIYQTPRYLVIGTGKKITLECSQTMGHDKMYWYQQDPGMELHLIHYSYGVNSTEKGDLSSESTVSRIRTEHFPLTLESARPSHTSQYLCASGGAGDTGELFFGEGSRLTVL.

The chain recombines TRBV5-1 with TRBJ2-2. Germline V gene sequence: CDR1 SGHRS, CDR2 YFSETQ. CDR3 length: 16 residues. The CDR3 sequence: CASSLATSSLTGELFF.

V is TRBV20-1 and J is TRBJ2-5; with no DNA, the TCRdb D assignment of TRBD2 cannot be verified. Germline CDR1 and CDR2: DFQATT and SNEGSKA (reference sequence). The CDR3 has 16 residues. The CDR3: CGARDGSGGARETQYF.

This chain links TRBV5-6 with TRBJ2-2. The germline CDR1 and CDR2 sequences are SGHDT and YYEEEE. This CDR3 has 16 residues. The CDR3 reads CASSFFIYGDTGELFF.